Below are 9 T cell receptor beta chains sequenced from a single sample in a study of T cells in localized non-small cell lung cancer. The table came from immunoSEQ multiplex PCR; TCRdb's copy has only in-frame clones and leaves some out. The sample contains about 24,000 clones, more than 85% of which appear only once. Specimen: peripheral blood, collected before any cancer treatment. These receptors all come from a man between 40 and 70 years old with stage III squamous cell lung carcinoma.

The chain is built from TRBV2 and TRBJ1-2, with no clear D. Germline V lookup: CDR1 SNHLY, CDR2 FYNNEI. The CDR3 consists of 15 residues. Trimming took off 7 bases at V and 4 bases at J, with 19 bases between the two ends. The CDR3 region is CASTPEGTILYGYTF. The CDR3 DNA reads as TGTGCCAGCACCCCGGAAGGCACGATCCTCTATGGCTACACCTTC. The full variable domain, in which reference TRBV2 and TRBJ1-2 provide the parts outside the CDR3, is EPEVTQTPSHQVTQMGQEVILRCVPISNHLYFYWYRQILGQKVEFLVSFYNNEISEKSEIFDDQFSVERPDGSNFTLKIRSTKLEDSAMYFCASTPEGTILYGYTFGSGTRLTVV.

V is TRBV23-1 and J is TRBJ1-2; D unresolved. TRBV23-1 qualifies as an ORF whose function is uncertain. The CDR3 covers 14 residues. V lost 6 bases and J 5 bases, leaving 16 bases between the germline ends. In DNA form, the CDR3 reads TGCGCCAGCAGCCATCCACAGATAGGGTATGGCTACACCTTC. Amino acids: CASSHPQIGYGYTF.

The chain is built from TRBV6-6 and TRBJ1-2, with D maybe TRBD1 (6 bases). Germline CDR1 MNHNY, CDR2 SVGAGI (reference sequence). V shed 0 bases and J shed 6 bases, with 11 bases lying between them. This CDR3 region has 14 residues. The CDR3 DNA sequence: TGTGCCAGCAGTTACTCCGGGACACCCGATGGCTACACCTTC. Protein product: CASSYSGTPDGYTF.

CDR3 nucleotides: TGTGCTAGTGGTTTGGGGACAGGGGTTGTCACCGGGGAGCTGTTTTTT. Encoded protein: CASGLGTGVVTGELFF. This chain uses TRBV12-5 with TRBJ2-2; 9 bases fit TRBD1. Trimming cost V 1 base and J 4 bases; bases outside gene matches: 4. The CDR3 length is 16 residues. Germline values: CDR1 LGHNT, CDR2 FRNRAP.

The V and J genes are TRBV7-2 and TRBJ2-1; 13 positions agree with TRBD2. This CDR3 comprises 16 residues. Unmatched junction bases numbered 2, after V lost 1 base and J lost 5 bases. CDR1 and CDR2 (germline): SGHTA, FQGNSA. The CDR3 sequence is CASSLGLAGGHNEQFF. Here the CDR3 DNA reads TGTGCCAGCAGCTTAGGACTAGCGGGGGGTCACAATGAGCAGTTCTTC. The variable domain in full, completed from reference TRBV7-2 and TRBJ2-1, reads GAGVSQSPSNKVTEKGKDVELRCDPISGHTALYWYRQSLGQGLEFLIYFQGNSAPDKSGLPSDRFSAERTGGSVSTLTIQRTQQEDSAVYLCASSLGLAGGHNEQFFGPGTRLTVL.

The V gene is TRBV11-1, the J gene TRBJ2-1; the D gene could be TRBD1 or TRBD2 (6 bases each). V dropped 5 bases and J dropped 7 bases, with 12 bases sitting between them. Germline V gene lookup returns CDR1 SGHAT and CDR2 FQDESV (reference sequence). The CDR3 has 13 residues. Written as DNA, the CDR3 is TGTGCCAGCAGCCGGGGGACAATTAATGAGCAGTTCTTC. This sequence encodes CASSRGTINEQFF.

The chain is built from TRBV28 and TRBJ2-3, with TRBD2 matching 8 bases. With V trimmed by 6 bases and J by 15 bases, 14 bases remained unmatched. Germline loops: CDR1 MDHEN, CDR2 SYDVKM. The CDR3 covers 13 residues. CDR3 DNA sequence: TGTGCCAGCAGCCGACCGGGGACTAGTATGCTATATTTT. Amino acid sequence: CASSRPGTSMLYF.

This clone has just one count. The rearrangement joins TRBV14 to TRBJ1-1; a weak D match, TRBD1 (5 bases). The CDR3 spans 14 residues. V was pared by 3 bases and J by 1 base, with 9 bases between. The V gene's germline CDR1 is SGHDN and CDR2 FVKESK. CDR3 DNA: TGTGCCAGCAGCCAGCCGGGACGGAACACTGAAGCTTTCTTT. Its protein is CASSQPGRNTEAFF.

A remark on this clone: One junction end disagrees with the germline gene, perhaps due to a read error. This sequence joins TRBV5-8 and TRBJ2-7; possibly TRBD1 for D (6 bases). Germline loops: CDR1 SGHTS, CDR2 YDEGEE. This CDR3 is 15 amino acids long. The CDR3 DNA is TGTGCCAGCAGCAGAGGACAGATAACCTCCTACGATCAGTACTTC. This sequence encodes CASSRGQITSYDQYF. Based on the CDR3 plus reference TRBV5-8 and TRBJ2-7, the full variable domain is EAGVTQSPTHLIKTRGQQATLRCSPISGHTSVYWYQQALGLGLQFLLWYDEGEERNRGNFPPRFSGRQFPNYSSELNVNALELEDSALYLCASSRGQITSYDQYFGPGTRLTVT.